This TCR beta chain was recorded in a study of shared clonotypes between healthy human individuals. Method: immunoSEQ multiplex PCR; TCRdb's copy keeps in-frame clones and lacks some. The sample has fewer than 3 million clones, around 92% seen once. This clone is a singleton in its sample. The same CDR3 can be traced to other DNA sequences in this sample. V lost 8 bases, J lost 3 bases, and 11 bases lay in between. Germline CDR1 SNHLY, CDR2 FYNNEI. The CDR3 sequence is 12 residues long. The chain employs TRBV2 and TRBJ2-7; D gene ambiguous. The receptor's source is a man younger than 35 in good health. Some clones in this sample may be carry-over from other donors' samples. The sample taken for sequencing was naive CD4+ T cells from PBMCs. This sample's subset: CD45RA+ positively selected. CDR3: CASRRDNYEQYF. CDR3 in DNA: TGTGCCAGCCGCCGTGACAACTACGAGCAGTACTTC.